This passage covers 4 T cell receptor beta chains from one sample sequenced in a study of blood T cell repertoires in COVID-19. Sequencing was performed with immunoSEQ multiplex PCR; in TCRdb, only in-frame clones are kept and a portion is missing. The sample yields some 50,000 clones, more than 85% seen once. The sequencing sample was made of PBMCs or T cells enriched from blood (not recorded which). The receptors were gathered from a woman in her forties or fifties who had recovered from COVID-19.

The chain carries TRBV19 and TRBJ2-7, with 8 nucleotides matching TRBD2. This CDR3 spans 15 amino acids. Germline CDR1 LNHDA, CDR2 SQIVND (reference sequence). The junction had 11 bases not matched to a gene; V was cut back by 3 bases and J by 7 bases. The CDR3 DNA follows: TGTGCCAGTAGTATTAGCGGGACCGGAACTGGTGAGCAGTACTTC. Amino acids: CASSISGTGTGEQYF.

This clone appeared a few times. CDR3 bases: TGTGCCAGCAGTTTATCTTTGGCCACCTGGGAGACCCAGTACTTC. Its protein is CASSLSLATWETQYF. The gene calls are TRBV27 and TRBJ2-5; D gene ambiguous. Germline CDR1 reads MNHEY; CDR2 reads SMNVEV (reference sequence). The CDR3 runs 15 residues. Trimming removed 0 bases at V and 5 bases at J, with 13 bases between.

The chain carries TRBV6-5 and TRBJ2-7; 11 bases line up with TRBD2. CDR3 length: 14 residues. J gave up 1 base and V 6 bases, and 2 bases lay outside the gene matches. Germline-derived CDR1 and CDR2 are MNHEY and SVGAGI. CDR3 bases: TGTGCCAGCAGGAGACTAGCGGGGTCCTACGAGCAGTACTTC. Translating gives CASRRLAGSYEQYF.

The chain recombines TRBV7-2 with TRBJ1-5; 9 bases line up with TRBD1. The CDR3 has 15 amino acids. J lost 2 bases, V lost 5 bases, and 4 bases had no gene match. Germline assignment: CDR1 SGHTA and CDR2 FQGNSA. The CDR3 DNA reads TGTGCCAGCAGCAGGACAGGGGACGGCAATCAGCCCCAGCATTTT. Translated: CASSRTGDGNQPQHF.